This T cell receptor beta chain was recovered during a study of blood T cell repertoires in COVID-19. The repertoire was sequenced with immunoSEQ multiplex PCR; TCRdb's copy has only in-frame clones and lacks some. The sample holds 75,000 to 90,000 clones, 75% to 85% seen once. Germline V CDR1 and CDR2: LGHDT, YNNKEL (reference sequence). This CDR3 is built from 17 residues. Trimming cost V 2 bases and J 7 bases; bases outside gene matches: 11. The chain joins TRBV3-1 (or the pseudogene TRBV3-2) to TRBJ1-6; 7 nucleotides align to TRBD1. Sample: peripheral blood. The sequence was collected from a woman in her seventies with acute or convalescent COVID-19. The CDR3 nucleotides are TGTGCCAGCAGCCAACGACAGGGCGGGAGGTTGAATTCACCCCTCCACTTT. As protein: CASSQRQGGRLNSPLHF.